The T cell receptor beta chain described here comes from a study of blood T cell repertoires in COVID-19 (TCRdb year 2020). For the study in its entirety: Collaborator samples came from the United States, Italy and Spain and covered acute and convalescent phases of COVID-19. The material from the prospective study consisted of cDNA or gDNA derived from T cells, B-cell-depleted T cells, or PBMCs. Subjects who had been exposed to COVID-19, were actively infected with it, or had recovered from it provided the deeply sampled blood TCRbeta repertoires that made up the dataset. A freely available public database, intended as a resource for researchers studying the immune response to SARS-CoV-2, is where the repertoires were released. Samples were obtained from the ongoing ImmuneRACE study (first 160 participants) and from about 1,300 subjects provided by 6 global collaborators. A de-identified subject ID, COVID-19 status, age in years and sex were almost always included in the sample metadata. Where available, HLA class I and class II types were obtained from metadata supplied by the sample provider rather than from assay-based typing. Overall study outcomes, separate from this receptor: The quantity of clinical and demographic metadata differed by source and by participant and was supplied without curation.

CDR1 LNHDA and CDR2 SQIVND are derived from the germline V gene (reference sequence). Reading from cysteine to phenylalanine, the CDR3 counts 11 amino acids. Only CDR3 DNA is held: 33 bases, read in frame from base 1. The junction shows trimming of 5 bases on V and 8 bases on J, plus 7 bases between the germline ends. TCRbeta CDR3 regions were amplified from genomic DNA by means of the immunoSEQ Assay, a bias-controlled multiplex PCR. The original methods were these. Nucleated cell counts per sample were estimated from amplification of reference gene primers within the assay. To quantify the absolute abundance of each unique TCRbeta CDR3 rearrangement, sequence reads were collapsed and filtered. For each sample, productive Simpson clonality was calculated as the square root of Simpson's diversity index over productive rearrangements. Not all clones reach the TCRdb copy of this immuneACCESS table, which keeps in-frame sequences only. Checked studies attribute under half of the gap to unresolved V genes and leave the rest unexplained. That table is the source of V, J and clone size, and D and trimming were worked out from the DNA. For this sample there are about 70,000 clones; about 86% appear just once. The top ten clonotypes cover roughly 12% of the sample.

Concerning this clone: This clone's antigen is unknown. No base quality information exists; no much larger clone differs at one position.

The collaborating institutions used their own protocols to collect whole blood in K2EDTA tubes. For TCRbeta analysis, collaborators shipped samples as frozen whole blood, isolated PBMCs, or DNA extracted from either of those sample types. The TCR sequence derives from a human donor in a cohort sampled during active COVID-19. The rearranged segments are TRBV19 and TRBJ2-1; TRBD2 is perhaps the D gene, given 5 matching bases. The sequencing sample was made of peripheral blood. The nucleotide sequence is given as TGTGCCAGTAGTGTGCGGGATGAGCAGTTCTTC. Its protein is CASSVRDEQFF.